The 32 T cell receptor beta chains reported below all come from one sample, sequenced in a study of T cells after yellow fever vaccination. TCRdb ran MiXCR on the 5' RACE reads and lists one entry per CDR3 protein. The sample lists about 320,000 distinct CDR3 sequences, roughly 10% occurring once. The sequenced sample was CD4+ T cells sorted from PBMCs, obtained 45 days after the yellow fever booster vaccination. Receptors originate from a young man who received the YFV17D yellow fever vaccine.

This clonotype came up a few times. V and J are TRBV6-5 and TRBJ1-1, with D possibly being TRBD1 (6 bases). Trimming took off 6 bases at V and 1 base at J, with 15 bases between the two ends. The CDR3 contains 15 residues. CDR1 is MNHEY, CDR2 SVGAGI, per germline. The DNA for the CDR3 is TGTGCCAGCAGGGTGACCGGGACAACGAACACTGAAGCTTTCTTT. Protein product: CASRVTGTTNTEAFF.

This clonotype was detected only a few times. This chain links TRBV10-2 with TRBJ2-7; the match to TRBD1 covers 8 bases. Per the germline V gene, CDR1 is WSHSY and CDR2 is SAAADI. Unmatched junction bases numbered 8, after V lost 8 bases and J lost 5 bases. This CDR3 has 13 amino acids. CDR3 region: CASGWTGLNEQYF. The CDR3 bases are TGCGCCAGCGGATGGACAGGGTTGAACGAGCAGTACTTC.

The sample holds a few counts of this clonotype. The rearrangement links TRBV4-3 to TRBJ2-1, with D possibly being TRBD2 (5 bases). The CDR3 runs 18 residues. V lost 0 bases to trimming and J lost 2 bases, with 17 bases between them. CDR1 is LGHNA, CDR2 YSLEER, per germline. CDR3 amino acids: CASSQEVPASITYNEQFF. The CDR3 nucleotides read TGCGCCAGCAGCCAAGAGGTTCCGGCTAGCATCACCTACAATGAGCAGTTCTTC.

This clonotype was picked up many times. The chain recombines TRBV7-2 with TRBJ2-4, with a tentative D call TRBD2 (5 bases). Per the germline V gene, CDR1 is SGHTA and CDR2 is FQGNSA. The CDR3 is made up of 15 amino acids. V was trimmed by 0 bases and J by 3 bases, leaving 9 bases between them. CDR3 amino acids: CASSLAGSLKNIQYF. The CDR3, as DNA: TGTGCCAGCAGCTTAGCAGGGAGCCTCAAAAACATTCAGTACTTC.

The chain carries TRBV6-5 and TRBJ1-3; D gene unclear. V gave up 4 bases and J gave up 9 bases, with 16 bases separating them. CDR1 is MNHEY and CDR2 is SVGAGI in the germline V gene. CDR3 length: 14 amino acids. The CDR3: CASSWSIGDSTIYF. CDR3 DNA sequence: TGTGCCAGCAGTTGGAGTATAGGTGATAGCACCATATATTTT.

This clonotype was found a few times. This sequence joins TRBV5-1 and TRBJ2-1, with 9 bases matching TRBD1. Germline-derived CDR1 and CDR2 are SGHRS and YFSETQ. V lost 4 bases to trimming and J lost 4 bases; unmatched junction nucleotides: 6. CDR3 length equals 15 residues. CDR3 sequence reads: CASSGGQGSYNEQFF. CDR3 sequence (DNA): TGCGCCAGCAGCGGCGGACAGGGGTCGTACAATGAGCAGTTCTTC.

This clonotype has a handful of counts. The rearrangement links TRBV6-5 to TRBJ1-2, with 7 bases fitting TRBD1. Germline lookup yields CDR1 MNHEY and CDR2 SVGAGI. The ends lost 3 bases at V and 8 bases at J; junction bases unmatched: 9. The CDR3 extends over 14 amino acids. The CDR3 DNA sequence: TGTGCCAGCAGTTATTCGAGGACAGGAGGAGGCTACACCTTC. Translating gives CASSYSRTGGGYTF.

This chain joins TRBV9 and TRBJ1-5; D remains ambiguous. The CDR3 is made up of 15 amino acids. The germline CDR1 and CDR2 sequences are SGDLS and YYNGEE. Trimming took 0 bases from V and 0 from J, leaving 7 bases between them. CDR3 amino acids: CASSVDSRSNQPQHF. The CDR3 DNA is TGTGCCAGCAGCGTAGACAGCCGTAGCAATCAGCCCCAGCATTTT. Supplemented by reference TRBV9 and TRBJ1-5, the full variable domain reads DSGVTQTPKHLITATGQRVTLRCSPRSGDLSVYWYQQSLDQGLQFLIQYYNGEERAKGNILERFSAQQFPDLHSELNLSSLELGDSALYFCASSVDSRSNQPQHFGDGTRLSIL.

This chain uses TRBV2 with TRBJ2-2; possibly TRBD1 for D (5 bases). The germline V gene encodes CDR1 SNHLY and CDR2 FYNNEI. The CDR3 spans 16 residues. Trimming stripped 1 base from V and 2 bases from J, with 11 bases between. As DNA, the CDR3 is TGTGCCAGCAGTGAAGGCAGGGTAGGAAACACCGGGGAGCTGTTTTTT. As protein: CASSEGRVGNTGELFF.

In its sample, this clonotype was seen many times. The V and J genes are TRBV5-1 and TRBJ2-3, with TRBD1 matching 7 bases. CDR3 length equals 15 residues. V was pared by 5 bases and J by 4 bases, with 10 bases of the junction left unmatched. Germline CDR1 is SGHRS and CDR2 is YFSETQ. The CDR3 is CASRRRTGDADTQYF. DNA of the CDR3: TGCGCCAGCAGGCGCCGAACAGGGGATGCAGATACGCAGTATTTT.

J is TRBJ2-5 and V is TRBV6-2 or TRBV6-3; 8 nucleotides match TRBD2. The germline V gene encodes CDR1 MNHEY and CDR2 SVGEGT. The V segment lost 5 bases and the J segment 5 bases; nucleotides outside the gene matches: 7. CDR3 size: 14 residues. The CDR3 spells CASSPGGDKETQYF. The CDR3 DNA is TGTGCCAGCAGTCCCGGGGGGGACAAGGAGACCCAGTACTTC.

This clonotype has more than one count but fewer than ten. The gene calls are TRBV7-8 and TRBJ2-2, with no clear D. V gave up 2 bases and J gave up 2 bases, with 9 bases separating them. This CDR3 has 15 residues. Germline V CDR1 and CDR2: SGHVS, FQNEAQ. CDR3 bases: TGTGCCAGCAGCTTATTTTGGGATAACACCGGGGAGCTGTTTTTT. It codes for CASSLFWDNTGELFF. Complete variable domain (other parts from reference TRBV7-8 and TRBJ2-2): GAGVSQSPRYKVAKRGQDVALRCDPISGHVSLFWYQQALGQGPEFLTYFQNEAQLDKSGLPSDRFFAERPEGSVSTLKIQRTQQEDSAVYLCASSLFWDNTGELFFGEGSRLTVL.

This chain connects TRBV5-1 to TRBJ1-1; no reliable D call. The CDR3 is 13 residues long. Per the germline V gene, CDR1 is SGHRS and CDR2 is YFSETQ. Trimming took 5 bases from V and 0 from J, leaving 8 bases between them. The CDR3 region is CASRDLMNTEAFF. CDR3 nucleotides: TGCGCCAGCAGGGATCTCATGAACACTGAAGCTTTCTTT.

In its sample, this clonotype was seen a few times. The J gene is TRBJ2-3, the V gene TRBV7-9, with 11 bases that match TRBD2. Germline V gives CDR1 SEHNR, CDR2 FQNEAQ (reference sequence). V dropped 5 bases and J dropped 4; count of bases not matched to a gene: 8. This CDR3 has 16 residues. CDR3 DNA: TGTGCCAGCAGCGTTAGCGGGGGGGCCCGGGCAGATACGCAGTATTTT. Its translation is CASSVSGGARADTQYF.

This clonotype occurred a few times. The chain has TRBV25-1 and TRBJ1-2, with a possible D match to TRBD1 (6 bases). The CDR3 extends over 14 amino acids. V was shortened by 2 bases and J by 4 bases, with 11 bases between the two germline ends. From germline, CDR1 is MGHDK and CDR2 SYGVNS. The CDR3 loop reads CASSEAGVAYGYTF. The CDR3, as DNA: TGTGCCAGCAGTGAAGCAGGGGTCGCCTATGGCTACACCTTC.

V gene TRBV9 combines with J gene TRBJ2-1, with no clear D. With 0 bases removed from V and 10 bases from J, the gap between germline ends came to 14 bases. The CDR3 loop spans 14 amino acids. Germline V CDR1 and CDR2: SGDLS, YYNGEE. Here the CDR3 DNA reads TGTGCCAGCAGCGTAGGGCAGCGTCTGGGGGAGCAGTTCTTC. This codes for CASSVGQRLGEQFF.

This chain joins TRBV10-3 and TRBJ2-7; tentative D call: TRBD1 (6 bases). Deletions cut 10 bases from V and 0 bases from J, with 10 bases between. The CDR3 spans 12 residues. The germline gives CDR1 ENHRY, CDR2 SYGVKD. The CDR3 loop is CATRQASYEQYV. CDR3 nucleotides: TGTGCCACCCGACAGGCCTCCTACGAGCAGTACGTC.

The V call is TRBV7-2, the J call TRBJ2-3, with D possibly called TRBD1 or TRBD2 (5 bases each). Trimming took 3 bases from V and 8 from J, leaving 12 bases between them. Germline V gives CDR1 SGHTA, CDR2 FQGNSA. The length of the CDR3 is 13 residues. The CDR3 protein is CASSFEGYGTQYF. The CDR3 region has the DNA TGTGCCAGCAGCTTCGAGGGGTATGGTACGCAGTATTTT.

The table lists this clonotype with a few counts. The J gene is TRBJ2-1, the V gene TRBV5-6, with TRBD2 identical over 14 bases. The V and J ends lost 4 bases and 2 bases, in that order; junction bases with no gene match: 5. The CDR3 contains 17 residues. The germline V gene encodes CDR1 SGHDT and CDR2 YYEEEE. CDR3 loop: CASSVGLAGVPYNEQFF. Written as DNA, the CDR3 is TGTGCCAGCAGCGTGGGACTAGCGGGGGTCCCCTACAATGAGCAGTTCTTC.

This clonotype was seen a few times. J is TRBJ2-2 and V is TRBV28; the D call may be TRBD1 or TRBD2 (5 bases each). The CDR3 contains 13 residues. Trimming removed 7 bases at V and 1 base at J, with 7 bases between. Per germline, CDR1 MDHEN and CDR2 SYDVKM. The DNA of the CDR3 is TGTGCCAGCAATGGGGGGAACACCGGGGAGCTGTTTTTT. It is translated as CASNGGNTGELFF.

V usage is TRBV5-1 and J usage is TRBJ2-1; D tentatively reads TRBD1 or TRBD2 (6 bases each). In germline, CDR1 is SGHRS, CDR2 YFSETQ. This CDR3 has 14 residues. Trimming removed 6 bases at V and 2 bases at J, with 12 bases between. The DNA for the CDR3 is TGCGCCAGCACCACCGGGGGCGCCTACAATGAGCAGTTCTTC. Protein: CASTTGGAYNEQFF.

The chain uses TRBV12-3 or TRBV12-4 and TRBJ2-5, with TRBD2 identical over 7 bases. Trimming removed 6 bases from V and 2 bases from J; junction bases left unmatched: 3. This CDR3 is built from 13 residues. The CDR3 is CASRKLAQETQYF. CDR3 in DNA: TGTGCCAGCAGAAAACTAGCGCAAGAGACCCAGTACTTC.

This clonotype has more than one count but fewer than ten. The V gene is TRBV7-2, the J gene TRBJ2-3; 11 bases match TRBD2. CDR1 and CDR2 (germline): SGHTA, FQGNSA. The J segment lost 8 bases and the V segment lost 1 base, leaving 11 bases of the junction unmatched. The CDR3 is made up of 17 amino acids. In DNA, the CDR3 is TGTGCCAGCAGCTTAGTTCCTAGCGGGGGGTCGGGTGGTACGCAGTATTTT. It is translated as CASSLVPSGGSGGTQYF.

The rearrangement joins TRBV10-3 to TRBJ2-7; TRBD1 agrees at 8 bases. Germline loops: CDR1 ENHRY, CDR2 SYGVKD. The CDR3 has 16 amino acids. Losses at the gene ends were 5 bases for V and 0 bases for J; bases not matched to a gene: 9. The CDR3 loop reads CAISQGPGQGSYEQYV. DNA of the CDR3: TGTGCCATCAGTCAAGGACCCGGACAGGGCTCCTACGAGCAGTACGTC.

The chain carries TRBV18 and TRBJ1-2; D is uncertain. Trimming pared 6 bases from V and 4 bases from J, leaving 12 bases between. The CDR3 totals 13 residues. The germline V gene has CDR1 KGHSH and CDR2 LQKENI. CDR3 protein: CASSAGILYGYTF. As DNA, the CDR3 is TGTGCCAGCTCGGCCGGGATTCTCTATGGCTACACCTTC.

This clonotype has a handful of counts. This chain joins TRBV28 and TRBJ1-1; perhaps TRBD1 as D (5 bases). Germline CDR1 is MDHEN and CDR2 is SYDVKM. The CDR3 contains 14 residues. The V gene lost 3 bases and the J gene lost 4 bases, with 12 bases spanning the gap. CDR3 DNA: TGTGCCAGCAGTTTGGGGGGTAGGAGCACTGAAGCTTTCTTT. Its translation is CASSLGGRSTEAFF. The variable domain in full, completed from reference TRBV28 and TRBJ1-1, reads DVKVTQSSRYLVKRTGEKVFLECVQDMDHENMFWYRQDPGLGLRLIYFSYDVKMKEKGDIPEGYSVSREKKERFSLILESASTNQTSMYLCASSLGGRSTEAFFGQGTRLTVV.

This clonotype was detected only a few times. CDR3 sequence reads: CASSLVSGGGETQYF. The CDR3 DNA is TGTGCCAGCAGCTTGGTCTCAGGGGGCGGAGAGACCCAGTACTTC. The chain couples TRBV5-6 to TRBJ2-5; 8 positions agree with TRBD1. In germline, CDR1 is SGHDT, CDR2 YYEEEE. Unmatched junction bases numbered 5, after V lost 0 bases and J lost 4 bases. This CDR3 is built from 15 residues.

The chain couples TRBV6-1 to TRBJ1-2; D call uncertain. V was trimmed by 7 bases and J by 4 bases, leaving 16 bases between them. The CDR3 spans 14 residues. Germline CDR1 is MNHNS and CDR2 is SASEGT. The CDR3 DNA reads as TGTGCCAGCATCGAACATCGGGGTGGCTATGGCTACACCTTC. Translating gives CASIEHRGGYGYTF.

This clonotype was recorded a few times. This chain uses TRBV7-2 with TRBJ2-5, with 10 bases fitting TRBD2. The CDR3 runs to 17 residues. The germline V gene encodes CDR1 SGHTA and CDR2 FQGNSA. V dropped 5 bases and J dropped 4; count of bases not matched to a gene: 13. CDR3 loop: CASSPRVERGGLETQYF. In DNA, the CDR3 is TGTGCCAGCAGCCCTAGGGTTGAGCGGGGGGGCCTAGAGACCCAGTACTTC.

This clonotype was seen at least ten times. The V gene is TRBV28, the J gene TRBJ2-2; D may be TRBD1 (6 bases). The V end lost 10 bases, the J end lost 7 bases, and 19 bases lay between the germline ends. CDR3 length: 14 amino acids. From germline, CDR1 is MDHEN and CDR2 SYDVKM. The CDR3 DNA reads TGTGCCACCCAGAGGACAGCTCCTCGCGGGGAGCTGTTTTTT. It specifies CATQRTAPRGELFF.

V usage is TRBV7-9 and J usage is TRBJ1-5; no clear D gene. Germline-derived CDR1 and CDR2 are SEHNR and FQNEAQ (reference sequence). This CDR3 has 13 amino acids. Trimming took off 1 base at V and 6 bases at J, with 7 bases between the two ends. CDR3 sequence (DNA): TGTGCCAGCAGCTTAGACTTTATTCAGCCCCAGCATTTT. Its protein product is CASSLDFIQPQHF.

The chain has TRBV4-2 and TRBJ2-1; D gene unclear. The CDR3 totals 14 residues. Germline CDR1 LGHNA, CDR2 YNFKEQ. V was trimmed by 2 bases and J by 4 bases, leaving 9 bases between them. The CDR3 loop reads CASSQSEGYNEQFF. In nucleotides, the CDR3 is TGTGCCAGCAGCCAATCTGAAGGGTACAATGAGCAGTTCTTC.